These T cell receptor beta chains were read from a single sample in a study of blood T cells in healthy people across ages. TCRdb itself ran the 5' RACE reads through MiXCR, one entry per CDR3 protein. The sample consists of about 1.1 million distinct CDR3 sequences, around two fifths of them appearing once. Sequencing used blood. The receptors here all came from a man between 18 and 35 years old in good health. Both conserved end residues are trimmed from each CDR3. The order of the fields is J gene, V gene, CDR3 protein.

>TRBJ1-2|TRBV20-1
SAIRIYGYT
>TRBJ1-6|TRBV6-4
ASSDDSNSPLH
>TRBJ1-2|TRBV29-1
SADGYT
>TRBJ1-1|TRBV29-1
SGRGRMNTEAF
>TRBJ1-1|TRBV5-1
ASSTQGGSTEAF
>TRBJ1-2|TRBV27
ASSFSGRADGYT
>TRBJ1-1|TRBV10-2
ASSESGTYLNTEAF
>TRBJ1-5|TRBV9
ASSLHGGINQPQH
>TRBJ1-4|TRBV20-1
SASDGWQKLF
>TRBJ2-4|TRBV27
ASSRRATNEQY
>TRBJ1-1|TRBV29-1
SVSTGGAAEAF
>TRBJ2-7|TRBV10-3
AINSRRSYEQY
>TRBJ1-2|TRBV5-1
ASSLEPGQPYGYT
>TRBJ2-1|TRBV24-1
ATSDLGDHSYNEQF
>TRBJ1-2|TRBV29-1
SVVGRGGYT
>TRBJ1-5|TRBV3-1
ASSQLREGPQH
>TRBJ2-1|TRBV6-5
ASSYTATSGRHNEQF
>TRBJ2-1|TRBV7-2
ASSPSRRVRETQF
>TRBJ1-5|TRBV29-1
SAGGFNQPQH
>TRBJ2-1|TRBV12-5
ASGLGQSEQF
>TRBJ2-5|TRBV11-2
ASSLTSGGYQETQY
>TRBJ2-5|TRBV4-2
ASSPGDSRETQY
>TRBJ2-1|TRBV7-2
ASSLEVGMRGNEQF
>TRBJ2-3|TRBV5-6
ASSFSGVQDTQY
>TRBJ2-5|TRBV28
ASSLAGGRVNEQY
>TRBJ1-6|TRBV28
ASSFRGFDNSPLH
>TRBJ2-2|TRBV4-1
ASSQGHTGELF
>TRBJ2-4|TRBV4-3
ASSQEYGDRSKY
>TRBJ1-1|TRBV9
ASSGTDRVTEAF
>TRBJ1-1|TRBV10-3
AIRGDRDTEAF
>TRBJ2-3|TRBV9
ASSGGLAASTDTQY